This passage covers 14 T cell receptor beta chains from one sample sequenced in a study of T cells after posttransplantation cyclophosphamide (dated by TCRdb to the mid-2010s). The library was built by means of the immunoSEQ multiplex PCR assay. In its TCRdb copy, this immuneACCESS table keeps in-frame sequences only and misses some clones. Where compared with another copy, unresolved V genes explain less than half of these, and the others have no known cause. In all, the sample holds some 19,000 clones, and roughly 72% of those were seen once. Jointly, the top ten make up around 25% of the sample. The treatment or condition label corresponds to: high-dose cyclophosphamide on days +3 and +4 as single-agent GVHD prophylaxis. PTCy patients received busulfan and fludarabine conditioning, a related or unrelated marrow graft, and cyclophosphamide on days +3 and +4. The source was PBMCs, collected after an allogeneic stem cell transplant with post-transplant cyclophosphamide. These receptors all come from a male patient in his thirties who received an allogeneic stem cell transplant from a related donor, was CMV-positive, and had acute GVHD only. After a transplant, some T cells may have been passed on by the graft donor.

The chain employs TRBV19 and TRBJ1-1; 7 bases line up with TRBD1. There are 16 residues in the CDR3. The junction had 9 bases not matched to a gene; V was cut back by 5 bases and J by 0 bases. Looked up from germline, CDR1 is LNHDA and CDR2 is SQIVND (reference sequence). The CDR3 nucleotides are TGTGCCAGTAGTCCTCGGACAGGTCCGATGAACACTGAAGCTTTCTTT. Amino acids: CASSPRTGPMNTEAFF. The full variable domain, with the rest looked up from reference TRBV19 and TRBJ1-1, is DGGITQSPKYLFRKEGQNVTLSCEQNLNHDAMYWYRQDPGQGLRLIYYSQIVNDFQKGDIAEGYSVSREKKESFPLTVTSAQKNPTAFYLCASSPRTGPMNTEAFFGQGTRLTVV.

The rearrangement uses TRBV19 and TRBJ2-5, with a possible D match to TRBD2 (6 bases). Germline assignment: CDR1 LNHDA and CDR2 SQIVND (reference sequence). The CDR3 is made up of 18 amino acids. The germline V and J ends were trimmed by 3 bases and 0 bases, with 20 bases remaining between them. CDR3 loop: CASSIGASVGLHQETQYF. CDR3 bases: TGTGCCAGTAGTATTGGCGCTAGCGTCGGCCTCCACCAAGAGACCCAGTACTTC.

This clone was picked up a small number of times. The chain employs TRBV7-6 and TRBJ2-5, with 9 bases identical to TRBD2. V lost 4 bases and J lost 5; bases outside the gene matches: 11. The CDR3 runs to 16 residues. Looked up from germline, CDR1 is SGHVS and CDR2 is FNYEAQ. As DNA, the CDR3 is TGTGCCAGCAGCTGGGGACTAGCAAGAGGTATGGAGACCCAGTACTTC. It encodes CASSWGLARGMETQYF.

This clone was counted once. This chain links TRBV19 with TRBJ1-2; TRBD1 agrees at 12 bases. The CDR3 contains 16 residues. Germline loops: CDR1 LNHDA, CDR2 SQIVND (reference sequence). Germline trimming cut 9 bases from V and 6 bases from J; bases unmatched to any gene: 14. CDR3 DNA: TGTGCCAGCTTCACCGGGACAGGGGGCTCGGAAGATGGCTACACCTTC. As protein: CASFTGTGGSEDGYTF.

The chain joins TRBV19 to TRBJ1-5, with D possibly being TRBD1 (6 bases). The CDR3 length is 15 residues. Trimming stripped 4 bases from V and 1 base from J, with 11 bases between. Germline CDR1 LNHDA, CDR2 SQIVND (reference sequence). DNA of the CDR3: TGTGCCAGTAGTACCTGGACAGCCAGCAATCAGCCCCAGCATTTT. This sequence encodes CASSTWTASNQPQHF.

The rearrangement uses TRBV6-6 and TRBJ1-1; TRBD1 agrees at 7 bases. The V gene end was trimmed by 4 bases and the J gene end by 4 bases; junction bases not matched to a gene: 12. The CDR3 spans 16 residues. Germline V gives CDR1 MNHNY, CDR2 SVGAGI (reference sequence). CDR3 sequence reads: CASSSNTGAIPTEAFF. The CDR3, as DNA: TGTGCCAGCAGTTCCAACACAGGGGCTATACCCACTGAAGCTTTCTTT.

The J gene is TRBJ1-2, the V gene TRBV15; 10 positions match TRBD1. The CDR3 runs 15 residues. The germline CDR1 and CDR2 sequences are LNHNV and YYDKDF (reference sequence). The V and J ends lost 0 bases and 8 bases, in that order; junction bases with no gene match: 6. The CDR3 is CATSRENGQGGGYTF. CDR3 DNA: TGTGCCACCAGCAGAGAGAATGGACAGGGGGGGGGCTACACCTTC.

The CDR3 reads CASSLEVASSYNEQFF. In DNA form, the CDR3 reads TGTGCCAGCAGCTTGGAGGTAGCCAGCTCCTACAATGAGCAGTTCTTC. The chain joins TRBV5-6 to TRBJ2-1; D is undetermined. Germline values: CDR1 SGHDT, CDR2 YYEEEE. Between the trimmed V and J ends, which lost 0 bases and 0 bases, there was a span of 10 bases. This CDR3 spans 16 amino acids.

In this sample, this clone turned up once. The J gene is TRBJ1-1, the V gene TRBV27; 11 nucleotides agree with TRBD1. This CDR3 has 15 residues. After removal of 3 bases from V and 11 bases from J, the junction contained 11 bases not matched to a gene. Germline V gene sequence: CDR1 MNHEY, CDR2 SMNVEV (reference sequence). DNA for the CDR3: TGTGCCAGCAGTTTGGGGGGGGACAGGGGGATCGGTGCTTTCTTT. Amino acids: CASSLGGDRGIGAFF.

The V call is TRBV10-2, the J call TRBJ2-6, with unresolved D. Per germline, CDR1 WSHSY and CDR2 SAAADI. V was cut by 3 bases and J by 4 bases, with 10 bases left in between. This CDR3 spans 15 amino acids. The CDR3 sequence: CASSEREIGANVLTF. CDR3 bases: TGCGCCAGCAGTGAACGAGAAATAGGGGCCAACGTCCTGACTTTC.

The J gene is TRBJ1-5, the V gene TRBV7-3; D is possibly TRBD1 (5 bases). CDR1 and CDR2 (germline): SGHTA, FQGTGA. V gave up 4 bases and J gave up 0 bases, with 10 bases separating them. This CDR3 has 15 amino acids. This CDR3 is CASSSTVDSNQPQHF. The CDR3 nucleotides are TGTGCCAGCAGCTCGACAGTTGATAGCAATCAGCCCCAGCATTTT.

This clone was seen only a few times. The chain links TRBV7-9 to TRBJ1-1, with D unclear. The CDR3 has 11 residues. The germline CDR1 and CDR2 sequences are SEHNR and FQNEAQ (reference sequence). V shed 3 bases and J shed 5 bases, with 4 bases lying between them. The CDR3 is CASSFVTEAFF. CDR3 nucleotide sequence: TGTGCCAGCAGCTTTGTAACTGAAGCTTTCTTT.

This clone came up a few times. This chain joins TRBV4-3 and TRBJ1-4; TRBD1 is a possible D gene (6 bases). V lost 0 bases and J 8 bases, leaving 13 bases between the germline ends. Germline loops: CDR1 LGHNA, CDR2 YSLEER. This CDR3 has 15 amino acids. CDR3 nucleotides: TGCGCCAGCAGCCAAGATGTACAGGGCCCCGAAAAACTGTTTTTT. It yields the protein CASSQDVQGPEKLFF.

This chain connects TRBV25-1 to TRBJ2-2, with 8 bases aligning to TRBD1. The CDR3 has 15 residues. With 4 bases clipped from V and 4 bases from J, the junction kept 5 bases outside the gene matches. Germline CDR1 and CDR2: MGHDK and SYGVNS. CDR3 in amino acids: CASSAGQAFTGELFF. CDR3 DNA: TGTGCCAGCAGTGCGGGACAGGCCTTCACCGGGGAGCTGTTTTTT.